The 21 T cell receptor beta chains below come from one sample, sequenced in a study of cytomegalovirus exposure and HLA in healthy donors. The PCR ran on 60 Vbeta and 13 Jbeta primers. Method: immunoSEQ multiplex PCR; TCRdb's copy keeps in-frame clones and lacks some. The sample lists hundreds of thousands of clones, 60% to 80% seen once, with 1.5% to 2% in the top ten. The sequenced material came from PBMCs. Every receptor here comes from a male donor in good health and CMV-seronegative.

The chain employs TRBV5-1 and TRBJ2-3, with 10 bases lining up with TRBD1. There are 14 residues in the CDR3. Germline CDR1 is SGHRS and CDR2 is YFSETQ. Losses at the gene ends were 4 bases for V and 3 bases for J; bases not matched to a gene: 2. CDR3 nucleotide sequence: TGCGCCAGCAGCCGGGACAGGGGAACAGATACGCAGTATTTT. Its protein is CASSRDRGTDTQYF.

The V and J genes are TRBV10-3 and TRBJ2-7, with a possible D match to TRBD2 (6 bases). CDR3 length: 14 residues. Trimming took 5 bases from V and 3 from J, leaving 14 bases between them. The V gene's germline CDR1 is ENHRY and CDR2 SYGVKD. Written as DNA, the CDR3 is TGTGCCATCAGTCCTTTCGAGGGAGGCTACGAGCAGTACTTC. Encoded protein: CAISPFEGGYEQYF.

The V call is TRBV5-4, the J call TRBJ2-7; D is perhaps TRBD2 (6 bases). Germline V gene lookup returns CDR1 SGHNT and CDR2 YYREEE (reference sequence). V was clipped by 4 bases and J by 1 base, with 12 bases between them. The CDR3 runs 14 residues. The CDR3 sequence: CASSIAGTSYEQYF. The CDR3 DNA follows: TGTGCCAGCAGCATAGCCGGGACTTCCTACGAGCAGTACTTC.

The chain has TRBV2 and TRBJ1-2, with a tentative D call TRBD1 (6 bases). Trimming cost V 7 bases and J 3 bases, with 12 bases left between them. Per germline, CDR1 SNHLY and CDR2 FYNNEI. There are 13 residues in the CDR3. This CDR3 reads CASNRDNDYGYTF. The CDR3 nucleotides read TGTGCCAGCAACCGGGACAACGACTATGGCTACACCTTC.

This chain links TRBV28 with TRBJ1-2, with TRBD1 matching 7 bases. The CDR3 runs to 13 residues. CDR1 is MDHEN, CDR2 SYDVKM, per germline. V dropped 4 bases and J dropped 2; count of bases not matched to a gene: 1. This chain's CDR3 is CASSSQGNYGYTF. The CDR3 DNA reads as TGTGCCAGCAGTTCACAGGGGAACTATGGCTACACCTTC.

This clone was counted only a few times. The chain has TRBV7-3 and TRBJ2-2, with 7 bases aligning to TRBD1. Germline CDR1 reads SGHTA; CDR2 reads FQGTGA. This CDR3 comprises 15 residues. The trim removed 4 bases at V and 5 bases at J, leaving 7 bases unmatched. CDR3 bases: TGTGCCAGCAGCTCACAGGGGTCGCGAACCGGGGAGCTGTTTTTT. Residues: CASSSQGSRTGELFF. The variable domain in full, completed from reference TRBV7-3 and TRBJ2-2, reads GAGVSQTPSNKVTEKGKYVELRCDPISGHTALYWYRQSLGQGPEFLIYFQGTGAADDSGLPNDRFFAVRPEGSVSTLKIQRTERGDSAVYLCASSSQGSRTGELFFGEGSRLTVL.

Only one count was recorded for this clone. CDR3 in DNA: TGTGCCAGCAGCTTAGTCGGGGGTGAATACAATGAGCAGTTCTTC. Amino acid sequence: CASSLVGGEYNEQFF. The rearrangement joins TRBV11-3 to TRBJ2-1; a weak D match, TRBD2 (6 bases). Germline CDR1 SGHNT, CDR2 YENEEA. CDR3 size: 15 residues. V was cut by 1 base and J by 4 bases, with 11 bases left in between.

This chain connects TRBV9 to TRBJ1-1; no definite D call. The CDR3 consists of 14 residues. Trimming took 0 bases from V and 4 from J, leaving 10 bases between them. The germline V gene encodes CDR1 SGDLS and CDR2 YYNGEE. The chain's CDR3 is CASSVEQKSTEAFF. CDR3 coding DNA: TGTGCCAGCAGCGTAGAACAGAAAAGCACTGAAGCTTTCTTT.

This rearrangement joins TRBV7-2 to TRBJ1-2; D might be TRBD1 (5 bases). The length of the CDR3 is 18 residues. Trimming removed 2 bases at V and 3 bases at J, with 22 bases between. The V gene's germline CDR1 is SGHTA and CDR2 FQGNSA. The CDR3 bases are TGTGCCAGCAGCTTACAACCCCGGGAGGGGCGGAACTACTATGGCTACACCTTC. It is translated as CASSLQPREGRNYYGYTF.

V is TRBV5-6 and J is TRBJ2-3; 9 nucleotides line up with TRBD1. Germline V gene lookup returns CDR1 SGHDT and CDR2 YYEEEE. The CDR3 totals 15 residues. Trimming cost V 1 base and J 5 bases; bases outside gene matches: 5. CDR3 nucleotide sequence: TGTGCCAGCAGCTTGTCGGGACAGGGTTTAGATACGCAGTATTTT. This codes for CASSLSGQGLDTQYF.

V and J are TRBV28 and TRBJ2-5; D remains unclear. The V gene lost 6 bases and the J gene lost 1 base, with 6 bases spanning the gap. The CDR3 is made up of 12 amino acids. Germline CDR1 MDHEN, CDR2 SYDVKM. Here the CDR3 DNA reads TGTGCCAGCAGGCGGATCCAAGAGACCCAGTACTTC. As protein: CASRRIQETQYF.

The table lists this clone with a count of one. The genes are TRBV7-3 and TRBJ1-4, with TRBD1 as a possible D gene (5 bases). The V and J ends lost 5 bases and 5 bases respectively, with 15 bases between them. The CDR3 sequence is 15 residues long. CDR1 is SGHTA, CDR2 FQGTGA, per germline. Here the CDR3 DNA reads TGTGCCAGCAGCCCCTCCGGGGGGACCAATGAAAAACTGTTTTTT. Its translation: CASSPSGGTNEKLFF.

This sequence joins TRBV29-1 and TRBJ2-3; 10 nucleotides line up with TRBD2. The V gene end was trimmed by 7 bases and the J gene end by 3 bases; junction bases not matched to a gene: 13. The CDR3 extends over 16 amino acids. Germline V gene data show CDR1 as SQVTM and CDR2 as ANQGSEA. The CDR3 bases are TGCAGCGCCGCGGGGCTAGCGGGAGTTGTTACAGATACGCAGTATTTT. Protein sequence: CSAAGLAGVVTDTQYF.

The V gene is TRBV5-1, the J gene TRBJ2-4, with TRBD1 matching over 8 bases. The germline CDR1 and CDR2 sequences are SGHRS and YFSETQ. The junction had 7 bases not matched to a gene; V was cut back by 4 bases and J by 1 base. This CDR3 is built from 16 residues. The CDR3 loop is CASSGAGGLAKNIQYF. The CDR3, as DNA: TGCGCCAGCAGCGGCGCAGGGGGCTTGGCCAAAAACATTCAGTACTTC.

CDR3: CASSLDAGEGTEAFF. Written as DNA, the CDR3 is TGTGCCAGCAGCTTGGATGCAGGAGAGGGAACTGAAGCTTTCTTT. The chain links TRBV5-8 to TRBJ1-1; no definite D call. The V gene lost 0 bases and the J gene lost 5 bases, with 14 bases spanning the gap. The CDR3 length is 15 residues. Germline CDR1 and CDR2: SGHTS and YDEGEE.

This clone has a handful of counts. V usage is TRBV18 and J usage is TRBJ2-7; maybe TRBD1 (6 bases). The V end was cut by 5 bases, the J end by 4 bases, with 12 bases between. The CDR3 extends over 13 amino acids. Germline loops: CDR1 KGHSH, CDR2 LQKENI. CDR3 bases: TGTGCCAGCTCATCAACACAGGGTTACGAGCAGTACTTC. The encoded protein is CASSSTQGYEQYF. Full variable domain (missing parts from reference TRBV18 and TRBJ2-7): NAGVMQNPRHLVRRRGQEARLRCSPMKGHSHVYWYRQLPEEGLKFMVYLQKENIIDESGMPKERFSAEFPKEGPSILRIQQVVRGDSAAYFCASSSTQGYEQYFGPGTRLTVT.

The chain joins TRBV10-3 to TRBJ2-7; 7 bases agree with TRBD1. The CDR3 runs 14 residues. Germline V gene data show CDR1 as ENHRY and CDR2 as SYGVKD. Trimming removed 3 bases from V and 2 bases from J; junction bases left unmatched: 4. CDR3 protein: CAISDSGTAYEQYF. In nucleotides, the CDR3 is TGTGCCATCAGTGACTCCGGGACAGCCTACGAGCAGTACTTC.

This clone showed up just once. This rearrangement joins TRBV6-5 to TRBJ1-5; TRBD1 matches at 7 bases. From germline, CDR1 is MNHEY and CDR2 SVGAGI. This CDR3 is built from 14 residues. V was pared by 2 bases and J by 5 bases, with 3 bases of the junction left unmatched. The CDR3 protein is CASSYPGGYQPQHF. As DNA, the CDR3 is TGTGCCAGCAGTTACCCAGGGGGGTATCAGCCCCAGCATTTT.

Remarks on this clone: The same CDR3 is also encoded by other DNA sequences in this sample. This rearrangement joins TRBV5-4 to TRBJ1-5; the match to TRBD1 covers 7 bases. From germline, CDR1 is SGHNT and CDR2 YYREEE (reference sequence). This CDR3 has 14 residues. V was clipped by 2 bases and J by 4 bases; unmatched bases: 3. DNA for the CDR3: TGTGCCAGCAGCTTAGGGGGCGGGAATCAGCCCCAGCATTTT. This codes for CASSLGGGNQPQHF.

The chain has TRBV5-4 and TRBJ2-5, with 8 bases aligning to TRBD2. Per the germline V gene, CDR1 is SGHNT and CDR2 is YYREEE (reference sequence). V shed 4 bases and J 5 bases; nucleotides not matched to a gene: 4. This CDR3 has 13 amino acids. CDR3 sequence (DNA): TGTGCCAGCAGCCCGGGGGGGAGCGAGACCCAGTACTTC. It encodes CASSPGGSETQYF.

With regard to this clone: The junction and the germline gene differ at one end; a read error may be behind it. The gene calls are TRBV4-3 and TRBJ2-5; D possibly corresponds to TRBD1 (5 bases). The J call may be in error: the DNA end matches TRBJ2-7 better. Germline V gene sequence: CDR1 LGHNA, CDR2 YSLEER. The CDR3 consists of 15 residues. Written as DNA, the CDR3 is TGCGCCGGCAGCCAAGAAGGTAGGGGCTACTACGAGCAGTACTTC. Translating gives CAGSQEGRGYYEQYF.